This T cell receptor beta chain came from a study of blood T cells in healthy people across ages. Study-wide findings and caveats: There was no known CMV status for donors, so expanded clonotype changes were possibly confounded. Researchers judged that diversity estimates from one million T cells fell short of true values.

Sample-barcoded 5' priming and a J-beta primer mix drove a second PCR of about 7 to 11 cycles. TCRdb ran MiXCR on the 5' RACE reads and lists one entry per CDR3 protein. Of fewer than 1,000,000 distinct CDR3 sequences detected, more than 40% appear once; the ten largest clones hold about 21%. On this clonotype: Its antigen is not known.

The sample taken for sequencing was blood. The receptor was isolated from a man aged 60-69 years in good health.

Written as DNA, the CDR3 is TGTGCCACCGACCCGGGACAGGGCGATACGCAGTATTTT. It yields the protein CATDPGQGDTQYF. The chain combines TRBV15 with TRBJ2-3, with 9 nucleotides matching TRBD1. The V gene end was trimmed by 8 bases and the J gene end by 6 bases; junction bases not matched to a gene: 6. The CDR3 totals 13 residues. Looked up from germline, CDR1 is LNHNV and CDR2 is YYDKDF (reference sequence).